This is a list of T cell receptor beta chains from one sample in a study of T-cell memory formation after mild COVID-19. TCRdb passed the 5' RACE reads through MiXCR, listing each CDR3 protein once. The data contain 250,000 to 300,000 distinct CDR3 sequences, around 15% of them singletons. Sequencing was done on a sample of PBMCs or a T cell subset sorted from them (not recorded which). Every receptor here comes from a man in his late teens or twenties who had mild COVID-19 (a few samples of this study predate the infection). Cell type and time point are not known. The conserved cysteine and the conserved F or W are not part of the CDR3 here.

v_call,j_call,cdr3_aa
TRBV21-1,TRBJ2-2,ASSLRQPINGSNTGELF
TRBV7-9,TRBJ2-3,ASSLPGQGVTDTQY
TRBV27,TRBJ1-5,ASSSGTGGPYSNQPQH
TRBV29-1,TRBJ1-5,SVQLSNQPQH
TRBV12-3/TRBV12-4,TRBJ2-3,ASSGRRTTQY
TRBV6-2/TRBV6-3,TRBJ1-1,ASSYSSFGQGKFEAF
TRBV4-1,TRBJ2-3,ASSQGADTQY
TRBV13,TRBJ1-1,ASSLDTEAF
TRBV4-1,TRBJ2-7,ASSRLGGGEVYEQY
TRBV4-1,TRBJ1-5,ASSQDGTGGRNQPQH
TRBV10-2,TRBJ1-6,ASSEERDSPLH
TRBV10-3,TRBJ2-1,AISMTSGNYNEQF
TRBV7-9,TRBJ2-1,ASSSRGVYNEQF
TRBV7-9,TRBJ1-1,ASSLDGGTAF
TRBV5-1,TRBJ2-3,ASSSEGSDTQY
TRBV6-5,TRBJ2-1,ASSYGRGNEQF
TRBV5-3,TRBJ2-1,ARSLWYDEQF
TRBV18,TRBJ1-1,ASSPLSGGNTEAF
TRBV6-1,TRBJ1-5,ASSDATIRSTQAQPQH
TRBV7-8,TRBJ2-7,ASSRDRGTYEQY
TRBV5-1,TRBJ1-1,ASSLDGGTLNTEAF
TRBV6-6,TRBJ2-3,ASRPLGDTSTDTQY
TRBV11-2,TRBJ2-1,ASSSYRSASDEQF
TRBV9,TRBJ2-3,ASSPGGVQY
TRBV24-1,TRBJ2-3,ATSDPGTSGSTDTQY
TRBV12-3/TRBV12-4,TRBJ2-6,ASSTRAPGANVLT